The T cell receptor beta chain under discussion was sequenced for a study of blood T cell repertoires in COVID-19. Study-wide context: In each case, the material was cDNA or gDNA derived from T cells, B-cell-depleted T cells, or PBMCs.

TCRdb keeps only in-frame clones here, not all; method: immunoSEQ multiplex PCR. Here the sample spans about 150,000 clones, about 89% being singletons. Sample: peripheral blood. This clonotype was sampled from a man aged 45 to 65 who had recovered from COVID-19.

CDR3 amino acids: CASSSTGQGAQGYTF. The CDR3 DNA sequence: TGTGCCAGCAGCTCCACGGGACAGGGGGCTCAGGGCTACACCTTC. The V call is TRBV7-9, the J call TRBJ1-2; TRBD1 agrees at 12 bases. J lost 8 bases, V lost 4 bases, and 8 bases had no gene match. The CDR3 covers 15 residues. CDR1 SEHNR and CDR2 FQNEAQ come from the germline V gene (reference sequence). Full variable domain (missing parts from reference TRBV7-9 and TRBJ1-2): DTGVSQNPRHKITKRGQNVTFRCDPISEHNRLYWYRQTLGQGPEFLTYFQNEAQLEKSRLLSDRFSAERPKGSFSTLEIQRTEQGDSAMYLCASSSTGQGAQGYTFGSGTRLTVV.